The 9 T cell receptor beta chains in this list originate from one sample, sequenced in a study of cytomegalovirus exposure and HLA in healthy donors. PCR used 60 Vbeta primers and 13 Jbeta primers. Clones were read by immunoSEQ multiplex PCR, and TCRdb kept only the in-frame ones, dropping some. The data show about 83,000 clones, 75% to 85% seen once. Sequencing was performed on PBMCs. These TCRs come from a woman aged 25 to 39 in good health and CMV-seronegative.

The chain combines TRBV15 with TRBJ1-2, with D unclear. V lost 8 bases, J lost 0 bases, and 16 bases lay in between. CDR3 length equals 15 residues. Germline CDR1 and CDR2: LNHNV and YYDKDF (reference sequence). The CDR3 sequence: CATGRAGSANYGYTF. The CDR3 DNA is TGTGCCACCGGTCGGGCGGGCAGCGCTAACTATGGCTACACCTTC.

V gene TRBV5-1 combines with J gene TRBJ2-2; D gene uncertain. Germline CDR1 is SGHRS and CDR2 is YFSETQ. This CDR3 has 13 residues. The V end was cut by 0 bases, the J end by 5 bases, with 5 bases between. The CDR3 DNA reads as TGCGCCAGCAGCTTGGTGTATACCGGGGAGCTGTTTTTT. It specifies CASSLVYTGELFF.

The V call is TRBV29-1, the J call TRBJ2-3; 12 positions match TRBD2. J gave up 2 bases and V 6 bases, and 3 bases lay outside the gene matches. The CDR3 is made up of 14 amino acids. Germline assignment: CDR1 SQVTM and CDR2 ANQGSEA. The DNA of the CDR3 is TGCAGCGTGGGGACTAGCGGGTACACAGATACGCAGTATTTT. Translated, it gives CSVGTSGYTDTQYF.

The chain employs TRBV28 and TRBJ1-5; D is perhaps TRBD1 (6 bases). The length of the CDR3 is 17 residues. The germline gives CDR1 MDHEN, CDR2 SYDVKM. V was shortened by 5 bases and J by 0 bases, with 17 bases between the two germline ends. For the CDR3, the DNA is TGTGCCAGCAGTCTACCCCGCTTGACAGGTAGCAATCAGCCCCAGCATTTT. It yields the protein CASSLPRLTGSNQPQHF.

The rearrangement links TRBV21-1 to TRBJ2-5; TRBD2 is the table's D call, not checked against the DNA. TRBV21-1 counts as a pseudogene. The CDR3 is made up of 16 amino acids. CDR3 residues: CASSILRLAEGETQYF. The CDR3 nucleotides are TGTGCCAGCAGCATCCTTAGACTAGCGGAGGGAGAGACCCAGTACTTC.

The V and J genes are TRBV11-3 and TRBJ2-2; 9 bases are a match to TRBD1. This CDR3 spans 15 amino acids. Germline values: CDR1 SGHNT, CDR2 YENEEA. Trimming cost V 4 bases and J 6 bases; bases outside gene matches: 6. DNA of the CDR3: TGTGCCAGCAGCTCCTGGGACAGGGACTCCGGGGAGCTGTTTTTT. It specifies CASSSWDRDSGELFF.

This chain uses TRBV18 with TRBJ1-1, with D uncertain. Germline V gene lookup returns CDR1 KGHSH and CDR2 LQKENI. Trimming pared 0 bases from V and 1 base from J, leaving 6 bases between. This CDR3 has 14 amino acids. The CDR3 DNA reads TGTGCCAGCTCACCACCACATTCGAACACTGAAGCTTTCTTT. As protein: CASSPPHSNTEAFF. The variable domain in full, completed from reference TRBV18 and TRBJ1-1, reads NAGVMQNPRHLVRRRGQEARLRCSPMKGHSHVYWYRQLPEEGLKFMVYLQKENIIDESGMPKERFSAEFPKEGPSILRIQQVVRGDSAAYFCASSPPHSNTEAFFGQGTRLTVV.

This clone was seen only once. V and J are TRBV19 and TRBJ1-3; 8 bases line up with TRBD1. The V segment lost 7 bases and the J segment 0 bases; nucleotides outside the gene matches: 8. Germline CDR1 is LNHDA and CDR2 is SQIVND (reference sequence). CDR3 length equals 16 residues. Written as DNA, the CDR3 is TGTGCCAGTACCTGGACAGGGACCCTCTCTGGAAACACCATATATTTT. This sequence encodes CASTWTGTLSGNTIYF.

The chain carries TRBV28 and TRBJ2-4; 10 nucleotides agree with TRBD1. CDR3 length: 16 residues. V was pared by 6 bases and J by 3 bases, with 8 bases of the junction left unmatched. Germline lookup yields CDR1 MDHEN and CDR2 SYDVKM. The DNA for the CDR3 is TGTGCCAGCAGACCTGACAGGGGGCAGGGCAAAAACATTCAGTACTTC. Translated: CASRPDRGQGKNIQYF.